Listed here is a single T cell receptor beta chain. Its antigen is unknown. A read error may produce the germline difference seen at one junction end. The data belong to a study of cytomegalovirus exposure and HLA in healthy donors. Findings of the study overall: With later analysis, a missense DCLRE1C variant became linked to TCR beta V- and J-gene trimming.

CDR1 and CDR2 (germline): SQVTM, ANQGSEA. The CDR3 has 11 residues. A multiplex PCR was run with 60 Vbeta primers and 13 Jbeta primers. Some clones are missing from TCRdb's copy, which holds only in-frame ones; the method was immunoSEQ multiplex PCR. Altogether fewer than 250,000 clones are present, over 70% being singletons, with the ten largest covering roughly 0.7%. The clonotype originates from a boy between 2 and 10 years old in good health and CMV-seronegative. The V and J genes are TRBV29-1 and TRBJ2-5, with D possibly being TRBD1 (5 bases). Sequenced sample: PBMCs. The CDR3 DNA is TGCAGCCTTGACAGAGGAGAGACCCAGTACTTC. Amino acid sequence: CSLDRGETQYF. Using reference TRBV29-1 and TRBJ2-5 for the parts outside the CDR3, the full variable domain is SAVISQKPSRDICQRGTSLTIQCQVDSQVTMMFWYRQQPGQSLTLIATANQGSEATYESGFVIDKFPISRPNLTFSTLTVSNMSPEDSSIYLCSLDRGETQYFGPGTRLLVL.